This TCR beta chain was captured in a study of blood T cell repertoires in COVID-19. Study context: Italy, Spain and the United States were the sources of the convalescent and acute COVID-19 samples.

The CDR3 length is 15 residues. CDR1 is LNHDA, CDR2 SQIVND, per germline (reference sequence). Deletions cut 1 base from V and 7 bases from J, with 14 bases between. In the study's own analysis: Reference gene primers were amplified, and this amplification served to estimate nucleated cell counts. Clones were sequenced by immunoSEQ multiplex PCR, and TCRdb holds only the in-frame ones, with some missing. V and J calls and clone size come straight from that table; D and trimming were deduced from the DNA. The sample shows around 380,000 clones, roughly four fifths of them seen only once. Sequencing was carried out using peripheral blood. This chain connects TRBV19 to TRBJ1-5, with a possible D match to TRBD1 (6 bases). The sequence derives from a human donor with acute or convalescent COVID-19. The donor label of this sample is uncertain. CDR3 residues: CASSIGDTPRQPQHF. CDR3 bases: TGTGCCAGTAGTATAGGGGACACCCCTAGACAGCCCCAGCATTTT.